This TCR beta chain is drawn from a study of PD-1 blockade in classical Hodgkin lymphoma. The CDR3 sequence is 13 residues long. J was trimmed by 6 bases and V by 4 bases; bases with no gene match: 7. Germline CDR1 and CDR2: SQVTM and ANQGSEA. Produced via immunoSEQ multiplex PCR; TCRdb's table is partial and in-frame only. The repertoire holds roughly 22,000 clones, with more than 60% as singletons. General study results and limits: Researchers reported that CD4+ TCR diversity, though not CD8+, rose significantly by C4D1.

This clone was seen a single time. Its antigen is still unknown. Relapse after autologous stem cell transplantation occurred in every patient, and brentuximab vedotin exposure varied. Patients' outcomes at their best amounted to complete response, partial response or progressive disease. Sequencing was performed on peripheral blood mononuclear cells (PBMCs), taken at baseline. The chain recombines TRBV29-1 with TRBJ2-5; the match to TRBD1 covers 8 bases. This TCR derives from a human donor with classical Hodgkin lymphoma. The CDR3 region has the DNA TGCAGCGTTGGTTCAGGGGGCGGGAAGACCCAGTACTTC. This translates into CSVGSGGGKTQYF. The variable domain in full, completed from reference TRBV29-1 and TRBJ2-5, reads SAVISQKPSRDICQRGTSLTIQCQVDSQVTMMFWYRQQPGQSLTLIATANQGSEATYESGFVIDKFPISRPNLTFSTLTVSNMSPEDSSIYLCSVGSGGGKTQYFGPGTRLLVL.